The sequence of this T cell receptor (beta chain) was determined in a study of blood T cells in healthy people across ages. Whole-study results and caveats: There were more naive CD4+ cells and higher diversity in long-lived donors than in aged donors. Naive T cell percentage showed a strong correlation with the diversity of TCR beta.

PCR was performed a second time for 7 to 11 cycles using a sample-barcoded 5' primer and a J-beta primer mix. Per sample, CDR3-containing paired-end reads numbered at least 2.5 million. TCRdb re-called the 5' RACE reads through MiXCR, storing one row per CDR3 protein. The sample has about 2 million distinct CDR3 sequences, less than 50% seen once. The CDR3 spans 14 residues. CDR1 is SGHRS and CDR2 is YFSETQ in the germline V gene. In regard to this clonotype: The antigen is unknown.

Material for sequencing was blood. The receptor was isolated from a woman aged 40-49 years in good health. The chain is built from TRBV5-1 and TRBJ2-4, with 8 bases matching TRBD1. Near its end, the DNA agrees better with TRBJ2-5, so the J call may be wrong. The CDR3 loop is CASGGQGSQETQYF. The CDR3 coding sequence is TGCGCCAGCGGTGGACAGGGCTCACAAGAGACCCAGTACTTC.